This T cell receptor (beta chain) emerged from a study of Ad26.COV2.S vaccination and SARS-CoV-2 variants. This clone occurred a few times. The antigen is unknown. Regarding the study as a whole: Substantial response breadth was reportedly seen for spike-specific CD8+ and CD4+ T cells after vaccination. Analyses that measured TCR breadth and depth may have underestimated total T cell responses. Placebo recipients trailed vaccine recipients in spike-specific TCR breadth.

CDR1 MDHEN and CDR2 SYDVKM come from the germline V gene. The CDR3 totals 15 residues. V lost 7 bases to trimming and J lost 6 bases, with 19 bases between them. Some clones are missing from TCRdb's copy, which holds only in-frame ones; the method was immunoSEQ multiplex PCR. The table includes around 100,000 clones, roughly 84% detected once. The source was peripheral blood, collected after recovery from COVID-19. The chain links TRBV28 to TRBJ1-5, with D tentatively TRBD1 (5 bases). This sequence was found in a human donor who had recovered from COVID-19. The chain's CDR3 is CASTHLTEKAQPQHF. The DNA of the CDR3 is TGTGCCAGCACCCACCTGACAGAGAAAGCTCAGCCCCAGCATTTT.